This entry lists 32 T cell receptor beta chains sequenced from one sample in a study of blood T cell repertoires in COVID-19. Sequencing was performed with immunoSEQ multiplex PCR; in TCRdb, only in-frame clones are kept and a portion is missing. Of about 42,000 clones in the sample, more than 70% are singletons; the top ten hold about 2.4%. Sequenced input: peripheral blood. The source is a human donor in a cohort sampled during active COVID-19.

This clone was seen just once. The chain couples TRBV7-2 to TRBJ1-1; D remains unclear. The CDR3 runs 15 residues. V lost 0 bases and J lost 0, with 8 bases in between. Germline loops: CDR1 SGHTA, CDR2 FQGNSA. The CDR3 spells CASSLAGSMNTEAFF. In nucleotides, the CDR3 is TGTGCCAGCAGCTTAGCGGGCAGCATGAACACTGAAGCTTTCTTT.

The chain joins TRBV6-6 to TRBJ1-2; D is unclear. Germline loops: CDR1 MNHNY, CDR2 SVGAGI (reference sequence). Trimming took 8 bases from V and 6 from J, leaving 16 bases between them. The CDR3 is made up of 13 amino acids. The CDR3 DNA is TGTGCCAGCCGTGACCCCGAGGGTCATGGCTACACCTTC. This gives the protein CASRDPEGHGYTF.

The chain recombines TRBV14 with TRBJ1-5; tentatively, D is TRBD1 (6 bases). Trimming pared 3 bases from V and 4 bases from J, leaving 7 bases between. Germline CDR1 SGHDN, CDR2 FVKESK. This CDR3 comprises 13 residues. In nucleotides, the CDR3 is TGTGCCAGCAGCCAGGGGGCGAATCAGCCCCAGCATTTT. It yields the protein CASSQGANQPQHF. Based on the CDR3 plus reference TRBV14 and TRBJ1-5, the full variable domain is EAGVTQFPSHSVIEKGQTVTLRCDPISGHDNLYWYRRVMGKEIKFLLHFVKESKQDESGMPNNRFLAERTGGTYSTLKVQPAELEDSGVYFCASSQGANQPQHFGDGTRLSIL.

The CDR3 here is CASSVSGPSSYNEQFF. The CDR3 DNA reads TGTGCCAGCAGCGTTAGCGGACCGAGCTCCTACAATGAGCAGTTCTTC. The chain joins TRBV9 to TRBJ2-1; a possible D gene is TRBD2 (6 bases). Germline V lookup: CDR1 SGDLS, CDR2 YYNGEE. Trimming removed 2 bases at V and 0 bases at J, with 12 bases between. This CDR3 comprises 16 residues.

The chain employs TRBV5-1 and TRBJ2-1, with D perhaps matching TRBD2 (7 bases). The CDR3 has 16 amino acids. V lost 7 bases, J lost 5 bases, and 22 bases lay in between. Germline-derived CDR1 and CDR2 are SGHRS and YFSETQ. This chain's CDR3 is CASLNSYGGTHNEQFF. The CDR3, as DNA: TGCGCCAGCCTAAACTCCTACGGGGGGACACACAATGAGCAGTTCTTC.

The V gene is TRBV6-4, the J gene TRBJ2-2; D might be TRBD2 (5 bases). The germline gives CDR1 MRHNA, CDR2 SNTAGT. The CDR3 totals 15 residues. V was pared by 6 bases and J by 2 bases, with 13 bases between. CDR3 coding DNA: TGTGCCAGCAGCGAGAGCGGAGCTAACACCGGGGAGCTGTTTTTT. Translating gives CASSESGANTGELFF.

The chain employs TRBV27 and TRBJ2-2, with D maybe TRBD1 (5 bases). Germline V CDR1 and CDR2: MNHEY, SMNVEV (reference sequence). Trimming removed 6 bases at V and 2 bases at J, with 13 bases between. The CDR3 consists of 15 residues. The CDR3 reads CASRKGASNTGELFF. CDR3 nucleotide sequence: TGTGCCAGCAGGAAAGGGGCCAGCAACACCGGGGAGCTGTTTTTT.

This sequence joins TRBV9 and TRBJ2-5; 10 nucleotides align to TRBD2. This CDR3 spans 15 amino acids. Germline V gives CDR1 SGDLS, CDR2 YYNGEE. V was pared by 4 bases and J by 2 bases, with 5 bases of the junction left unmatched. This CDR3 is CASSKAGGQQETQYF. For the CDR3, the DNA is TGTGCCAGCAGCAAAGCGGGGGGGCAGCAAGAGACCCAGTACTTC.

The gene calls are TRBV5-5 and TRBJ1-6; possible D gene TRBD1, 6 bases. The V gene's germline CDR1 is SGHKS and CDR2 YYEKEE (reference sequence). Trimming left V 2 bases short and J 10 bases short, with 10 bases between. CDR3 size: 13 residues. The DNA for the CDR3 is TGTGCCAGCAGCTTAACAGGGACCTCACCCCTCCACTTT. Translating it yields CASSLTGTSPLHF.

This clone was seen just once. This chain joins TRBV29-1 and TRBJ2-5; D may be TRBD2 (5 bases). Deletions cut 4 bases from V and 1 base from J, with 10 bases between. Germline CDR1 and CDR2: SQVTM and ANQGSEA. CDR3 size: 13 residues. The CDR3 reads CSVAEGSQETQYF. The CDR3 region has the DNA TGCAGCGTTGCCGAGGGCAGCCAAGAGACCCAGTACTTC.

The gene calls are TRBV10-3 and TRBJ1-1; perhaps TRBD1 as D (5 bases). Trimming cost V 3 bases and J 11 bases, with 16 bases left between them. Germline CDR1 and CDR2: ENHRY and SYGVKD. The CDR3 spans 13 residues. This CDR3 reads CAISDQDTKRAFF. The CDR3 DNA follows: TGTGCCATCAGTGATCAGGACACTAAACGGGCTTTCTTT.

The chain uses TRBV29-1 and TRBJ1-2; TRBD1 is a possible D gene (6 bases). The CDR3 has 16 amino acids. The germline CDR1 and CDR2 sequences are SQVTM and ANQGSEA. V gave up 3 bases and J gave up 4 bases, with 21 bases separating them. The CDR3, as DNA: TGCAGCGTTGATCTAATAGATACAGGGACGGGCTATGGCTACACCTTC. The encoded protein is CSVDLIDTGTGYGYTF.

The rearrangement uses TRBV27 and TRBJ2-1, with D perhaps matching TRBD2 (7 bases). CDR3 length: 15 amino acids. Looked up from germline, CDR1 is MNHEY and CDR2 is SMNVEV (reference sequence). V gave up 2 bases and J gave up 9 bases, with 17 bases separating them. CDR3 coding DNA: TGTGCCAGCAGTTTAGCGGGGGCCCGACCGGTTGAGCAGTTCTTC. This translates into CASSLAGARPVEQFF.

The rearrangement joins TRBV2 to TRBJ2-5; possibly TRBD1 for D (6 bases). Germline V gene data show CDR1 as SNHLY and CDR2 as FYNNEI. V was shortened by 4 bases and J by 2 bases, with 14 bases between the two germline ends. The CDR3 is 15 amino acids. CDR3: CASSGGQLLQETQYF. CDR3 coding DNA: TGTGCCAGCAGTGGTGGACAGCTCTTACAAGAGACCCAGTACTTC.

In its sample, this clone was seen a few times. V usage is TRBV4-1 and J usage is TRBJ1-1; no firm D call. Trimming took off 4 bases at V and 0 bases at J, with 15 bases between the two ends. CDR1 MGHRA and CDR2 YSYEKL come from the germline V gene. The CDR3 is 16 residues long. DNA of the CDR3: TGCGCCAGCAGCCTTGGGCCGGGAGCCATGAACACTGAAGCTTTCTTT. It yields the protein CASSLGPGAMNTEAFF.

This chain links TRBV5-1 with TRBJ2-7, with D uncertain. This CDR3 contains 14 residues. Looked up from germline, CDR1 is SGHRS and CDR2 is YFSETQ. The ends were cut back, 4 bases at V and 3 bases at J, with 14 bases in the middle. The CDR3 DNA is TGCGCCAGCAGCACAGACAACCCATACTACGAGCAGTACTTC. It yields the protein CASSTDNPYYEQYF.

The chain uses TRBV19 and TRBJ2-5, with TRBD1 matching 8 bases. Germline V lookup: CDR1 LNHDA, CDR2 SQIVND (reference sequence). The V and J ends lost 1 base and 4 bases, in that order; junction bases with no gene match: 8. This CDR3 has 16 amino acids. CDR3 DNA sequence: TGTGCCAGTAGTATAGGGTCGGGACAGGTGAGAGAGACCCAGTACTTC. It is translated as CASSIGSGQVRETQYF. The entire variable domain, with the rest obtained from reference TRBV19 and TRBJ2-5, is as follows: DGGITQSPKYLFRKEGQNVTLSCEQNLNHDAMYWYRQDPGQGLRLIYYSQIVNDFQKGDIAEGYSVSREKKESFPLTVTSAQKNPTAFYLCASSIGSGQVRETQYFGPGTRLLVL.

The rearrangement uses TRBV15 and TRBJ2-4, with D possibly TRBD1 on 5 matching bases. Germline V gene data show CDR1 as LNHNV and CDR2 as YYDKDF (reference sequence). The CDR3 spans 15 residues. The V end lost 0 bases, the J end lost 5 bases, and 11 bases lay between the germline ends. CDR3 loop: CATSRDGQGQNIQYF. CDR3 DNA sequence: TGTGCCACCAGCAGAGATGGGCAGGGTCAAAACATTCAGTACTTC.

V and J are TRBV5-1 and TRBJ2-3, with TRBD2 matching over 11 bases. Germline V lookup: CDR1 SGHRS, CDR2 YFSETQ. The length of the CDR3 is 17 residues. J lost 2 bases, V lost 0 bases, and 5 bases had no gene match. As DNA, the CDR3 is TGCGCCAGCAGCTTGGTTGGGACTAGCGGATCCACAGATACGCAGTATTTT. As protein: CASSLVGTSGSTDTQYF. Full variable domain (outside the CDR3, taken from reference TRBV5-1 and TRBJ2-3): KAGVTQTPRYLIKTRGQQVTLSCSPISGHRSVSWYQQTPGQGLQFLFEYFSETQRNKGNFPGRFSGRQFSNSRSEMNVSTLELGDSALYLCASSLVGTSGSTDTQYFGPGTRLTVL.

The count of this clone is one. V gene TRBV19 combines with J gene TRBJ2-5; D might be TRBD1 (6 bases). The CDR3 has 15 residues. Germline values: CDR1 LNHDA, CDR2 SQIVND (reference sequence). V gave up 5 bases and J gave up 6 bases, with 19 bases separating them. The CDR3 DNA reads TGTGCCAGTAGTTTGCGATCAGGGGACGGGCAGACCCAGTACTTC. Its translation is CASSLRSGDGQTQYF.

This rearrangement joins TRBV5-1 to TRBJ1-2, with D hard to call. V was trimmed by 0 bases and J by 0 bases, leaving 9 bases between them. The CDR3 has 15 residues. Looked up from germline, CDR1 is SGHRS and CDR2 is YFSETQ. The CDR3 protein is CASSLAVRSNYGYTF. CDR3 DNA sequence: TGCGCCAGCAGCTTGGCCGTCCGGTCTAACTATGGCTACACCTTC.

The chain uses TRBV11-3 and TRBJ2-1; 13 nucleotides agree with TRBD2. The V and J ends lost 6 bases and 9 bases, in that order; junction bases with no gene match: 8. This CDR3 has 15 amino acids. CDR1 is SGHNT, CDR2 YENEEA, per germline. CDR3 sequence reads: CASSPTSGGAGEQFF. The CDR3 DNA sequence: TGTGCCAGCAGTCCCACTAGCGGGGGGGCCGGTGAGCAGTTCTTC.

The chain uses TRBV6-2 or TRBV6-3 and TRBJ2-2, with D perhaps matching TRBD2 (5 bases). Trimming left V 2 bases short and J 3 bases short, with 13 bases between. The CDR3 totals 16 residues. Germline lookup yields CDR1 MNHEY and CDR2 SVGEGT. CDR3 sequence: CASSYRLRADTGELFF. Written as DNA, the CDR3 is TGTGCCAGCAGTTACCGTCTGAGGGCGGACACCGGGGAGCTGTTTTTT.

The V call is TRBV13, the J call TRBJ1-2; a weak D match, TRBD1 (6 bases). Germline values: CDR1 PRHDT, CDR2 FYEKMQ (reference sequence). V lost 0 bases and J 3 bases, leaving 17 bases between the germline ends. The CDR3 runs 17 residues. CDR3 sequence: CASSLGVGQPPDYGYTF. CDR3 DNA sequence: TGTGCCAGCAGCTTAGGGGTAGGACAGCCGCCAGACTATGGCTACACCTTC. The full variable domain, rest sourced from reference TRBV13 and TRBJ1-2, is AAGVIQSPRHLIKEKRETATLKCYPIPRHDTVYWYQQGPGQDPQFLISFYEKMQSDKGSIPDRFSAQQFSDYHSELNMSSLELGDSALYFCASSLGVGQPPDYGYTFGSGTRLTVV.

This CDR3 is CATSDSDRFNEKLFF. CDR3 in DNA: TGTGCCACCAGTGATTCGGACAGATTTAATGAAAAACTGTTTTTT. The V gene is TRBV24-1, the J gene TRBJ1-4; D is possibly TRBD1 (6 bases). The CDR3 has 15 amino acids. CDR1 is KGHDR and CDR2 is SFDVKD in the germline V gene. V was cut by 2 bases and J by 4 bases, with 10 bases left in between.

V is TRBV20-1 and J is TRBJ2-7, with D uncertain. Per the germline V gene, CDR1 is DFQATT and CDR2 is SNEGSKA (reference sequence). The CDR3 runs to 11 residues. V gave up 0 bases and J gave up 7 bases, with 7 bases separating them. The CDR3 bases are TGCAGTGCTAGAGATGCCCAGGAGCAGTACTTC. It translates to CSARDAQEQYF.

The chain combines TRBV3-1 (or the pseudogene TRBV3-2) with TRBJ2-7, with 7 bases matching TRBD1. Unmatched junction bases numbered 6, after V lost 4 bases and J lost 0 bases. The CDR3 contains 15 residues. Germline V lookup: CDR1 LGHDT, CDR2 YNNKEL (reference sequence). The CDR3 DNA reads as TGTGCCAGCAGCCCTCAGACAGGGAGCTCCTACGAGCAGTACTTC. This codes for CASSPQTGSSYEQYF.

The V call is TRBV3-1 (or the pseudogene TRBV3-2), the J call TRBJ2-3; D call uncertain. Trimming took 4 bases from V and 5 from J, leaving 7 bases between them. The germline V gene has CDR1 LGHDT and CDR2 YNNKEL (reference sequence). This CDR3 comprises 12 residues. The CDR3 protein is CASSRYKDTQYF. The CDR3, as DNA: TGTGCCAGCAGCCGGTACAAAGATACGCAGTATTTT.

V and J are TRBV2 and TRBJ2-3; 9 nucleotides line up with TRBD1. The germline V gene encodes CDR1 SNHLY and CDR2 FYNNEI. V dropped 8 bases and J dropped 4; count of bases not matched to a gene: 7. CDR3 size: 14 residues. The CDR3 sequence is CASHTGQGSDTQYF. CDR3 DNA: TGTGCCAGCCATACCGGACAGGGGTCAGATACGCAGTATTTT.

The CDR3 protein is CASRGDMRGTEAFF. Written as DNA, the CDR3 is TGCGCCAGCAGAGGGGACATGAGAGGCACTGAAGCTTTCTTT. V is TRBV10-2 and J is TRBJ1-1; D is possibly TRBD1 (6 bases). V was clipped by 6 bases and J by 4 bases, with 15 bases between them. The CDR3 covers 14 residues. CDR1 and CDR2 from the germline V gene are WSHSY and SAAADI.

The gene calls are TRBV10-3 and TRBJ2-7; TRBD2 matches at 13 bases. J gave up 4 bases and V 5 bases, and 5 bases lay outside the gene matches. The CDR3 loop spans 15 amino acids. CDR1 and CDR2 from the germline V gene are ENHRY and SYGVKD. CDR3 sequence reads: CAISPWTSGGYEQYF. The CDR3 DNA is TGTGCCATCAGTCCCTGGACTAGCGGGGGTTACGAGCAGTACTTC.

The chain recombines TRBV4-1 with TRBJ2-3; 12 bases are a match to TRBD2. V dropped 0 bases and J dropped 8; count of bases not matched to a gene: 6. Germline assignment: CDR1 MGHRA and CDR2 YSYEKL. The CDR3 extends over 16 amino acids. In DNA, the CDR3 is TGCGCCAGCAGCCAAGATTCTAGCGGGGGGGTCAGTACGCAGTATTTT. Translating it yields CASSQDSSGGVSTQYF.